Each of the 28 T cell receptor beta chains below was sequenced from the same sample in a study of molecular identifiers for immune sequencing clone quantification. TCRdb re-called the PCR reads through MiXCR, storing one row per CDR3 protein. The repertoire consists of more than 450,000 distinct CDR3 sequences, with about 22% occurring once and the leading ten covering around 0.84%. The sequencing input was naive CD8+ T cells from blood, with Jurkat cell RNA spiked in. The subset here: FACS-sorted CD8+CD4-CCR7+CD45RA+ naive T cells. The origin of the receptors is a human donor in good health. Some libraries in this study had Jurkat cell RNA spiked in.

On this clonotype: One end of the junction is discordant with germline, which a read error may explain. The V gene is TRBV27, the J gene TRBJ2-3; TRBD2 matches 8 bases. CDR3 length: 15 residues. CDR1 and CDR2 from the germline V gene are MNHEY and SMNVEV (reference sequence). The CDR3 DNA reads as TGTGCCGGCAGATTACGGGAGGGCCGTGCAGATACGCAGTATTTT. Amino acids: CAGRLREGRADTQYF.

The sample holds many counts of this clonotype. This chain uses TRBV7-9 with TRBJ1-6; possible D gene TRBD1, 6 bases. The CDR3 sequence is 15 residues long. Germline CDR1 reads SEHNR; CDR2 reads FQNEAQ (reference sequence). Trimming stripped 2 bases from V and 8 bases from J, with 13 bases between. In nucleotides, the CDR3 is TGTGCCAGCAGCTTAATGGGGGCAGGCCATTCACCCCTCCACTTT. The encoded protein is CASSLMGAGHSPLHF.

There are a few counts of this clonotype. This chain links TRBV19 with TRBJ2-7; tentative D call: TRBD2 (6 bases). This CDR3 comprises 16 residues. Trimming removed 3 bases at V and 4 bases at J, with 19 bases between. Germline CDR1 reads LNHDA; CDR2 reads SQIVND (reference sequence). CDR3 loop: CASSISGLAGQYEQYF. In DNA form, the CDR3 reads TGTGCCAGTAGTATTTCCGGGCTGGCGGGGCAATACGAGCAGTACTTC. The full variable domain, its missing parts supplied by reference TRBV19 and TRBJ2-7, is DGGITQSPKYLFRKEGQNVTLSCEQNLNHDAMYWYRQDPGQGLRLIYYSQIVNDFQKGDIAEGYSVSREKKESFPLTVTSAQKNPTAFYLCASSISGLAGQYEQYFGPGTRLTVT.

About this clonotype: With a much larger clone just one base away, this may be a read error. The chain employs TRBV5-3 and TRBJ2-2, with 10 positions matching TRBD2. TRBV5-3 is an ORF; its function is uncertain. The CDR3 has 16 residues. With 8 bases clipped from V and 6 bases from J, the junction kept 13 bases outside the gene matches. The CDR3 DNA sequence: TGTGCCAGCAGCGAGGGACCAGCGGGGGGGGCCGGGGAGCTGTTTTTT. Translation gives CASSEGPAGGAGELFF.

This clonotype occurred many times. This chain uses TRBV10-2 with TRBJ2-5; D not resolved. V lost 0 bases, J lost 2 bases, and 4 bases lay in between. Germline V gene sequence: CDR1 WSHSY, CDR2 SAAADI. The CDR3 consists of 13 residues. The CDR3 spells CASSESWQETQYF. CDR3 DNA: TGCGCCAGCAGTGAGTCTTGGCAAGAGACCCAGTACTTC.

The chain recombines TRBV20-1 with TRBJ2-3, with TRBD2 matching over 7 bases. The trim removed 4 bases at V and 2 bases at J, leaving 9 bases unmatched. CDR3 length equals 15 residues. Germline CDR1 and CDR2: DFQATT and SNEGSKA (reference sequence). The CDR3 nucleotides read TGCAGTGCTATAAAGCGGGGATCAAACACAGATACGCAGTATTTT. This gives the protein CSAIKRGSNTDTQYF.

The sample holds a few counts of this clonotype. The chain combines TRBV5-6 with TRBJ1-5, with D possibly being TRBD1 (5 bases). Germline values: CDR1 SGHDT, CDR2 YYEEEE. V dropped 2 bases and J dropped 6 bases, with 12 bases sitting between them. The CDR3 totals 14 residues. Here the CDR3 reads CASSFLGQGQPQHF. DNA of the CDR3: TGTGCCAGCAGCTTTCTCGGCCAGGGTCAGCCCCAGCATTTT.

Comment on this clonotype: Relative to the germline gene, one junction end is altered; a read error may explain this. This chain joins TRBV7-8 and TRBJ2-3, with D maybe TRBD1 (6 bases). The DNA end favors TRBJ1-5, so the J call may be wrong. The germline gives CDR1 SGHVS, CDR2 FQNEAQ. The CDR3 spans 15 residues. Here the CDR3 reads CASRLGGSLTDTQHF. The CDR3 nucleotides read TGTGCCAGCAGGTTAGGGGGGTCTTTAACAGATACGCAGCATTTT.

The genes are TRBV19 and TRBJ2-3; 9 positions match TRBD2. The CDR3 contains 15 residues. V shed 1 base and J 5 bases; nucleotides not matched to a gene: 4. Germline V gives CDR1 LNHDA, CDR2 SQIVND (reference sequence). This chain's CDR3 is CASSIGSGGLDTQYF. DNA for the CDR3: TGTGCCAGTAGTATAGGGAGCGGGGGGTTAGATACGCAGTATTTT.

The V gene is TRBV19, the J gene TRBJ1-5, with D possibly being TRBD1 (6 bases). Germline V gives CDR1 LNHDA, CDR2 SQIVND (reference sequence). The CDR3 runs to 16 residues. V lost 0 bases and J lost 2, with 11 bases in between. The CDR3 sequence is CASSIDGGAGNQPQHF. CDR3 coding DNA: TGTGCCAGTAGTATAGATGGGGGCGCGGGCAATCAGCCCCAGCATTTT.

This clonotype has at least ten counts. This chain links TRBV7-8 with TRBJ1-5; D is ambiguous. The CDR3 has 16 amino acids. Trimming removed 2 bases from V and 2 bases from J, with 13 bases in between. CDR1 SGHVS and CDR2 FQNEAQ come from the germline V gene. In DNA, the CDR3 is TGTGCCAGCAGCTTAAATAGATTCGGCCGCAATCAGCCCCAGCATTTT. This sequence encodes CASSLNRFGRNQPQHF.

This clonotype was counted many times. The chain joins TRBV3-1 to TRBJ1-1; D call uncertain. Trimming pared 4 bases from V and 0 bases from J, leaving 9 bases between. This CDR3 region has 14 residues. The germline V gene has CDR1 LGHDT and CDR2 YNNKEL (reference sequence). The CDR3 loop is CASSRRNMNTEAFF. In nucleotides, the CDR3 is TGTGCCAGCAGCCGACGGAACATGAACACTGAAGCTTTCTTT. The full variable domain, its missing parts supplied by reference TRBV3-1 and TRBJ1-1, is DTAVSQTPKYLVTQMGNDKSIKCEQNLGHDTMYWYKQDSKKFLKIMFSYNNKELIINETVPNRFSPKSPDKAHLNLHINSLELGDSAVYFCASSRRNMNTEAFFGQGTRLTVV.

Comment on this clonotype: A much larger clone sits a single nucleotide away, making a read error possible. The rearrangement links TRBV5-1 to TRBJ2-3, with a tentative D call TRBD1 (5 bases). The CDR3 sequence is 15 residues long. Germline V CDR1 and CDR2: SGHRS, YFSETQ. The CDR3 sequence: CASYSGWDTTDAQYF. The CDR3 DNA follows: TGCGCCAGCTACTCAGGGTGGGATACCACAGATGCGCAGTATTTT.

A note on this clonotype: A much larger clone sits a single nucleotide away, making a read error possible. The chain is built from TRBV14 and TRBJ1-1, with D maybe TRBD1 (5 bases). CDR1 is SGHDN, CDR2 FVKESK, per germline. This CDR3 region has 14 residues. The CDR3 reads CASSQDHGQIEASF. The CDR3 nucleotides read TGTGCCAGCAGCCAAGACCACGGACAAATTGAAGCTTCCTTT.

This clonotype was found many times. The chain couples TRBV7-2 to TRBJ2-1; 8 bases match TRBD2. V shed 4 bases and J 7 bases; nucleotides not matched to a gene: 9. Germline CDR1 reads SGHTA; CDR2 reads FQGNSA. This CDR3 is built from 15 residues. CDR3 coding DNA: TGTGCCAGCAGCTCCTTCCCGGGGGGGCCAAATGAGCAGTTCTTC. Protein sequence: CASSSFPGGPNEQFF.

In its sample, this clonotype was seen a few times. The rearrangement uses TRBV12-3 or TRBV12-4 and TRBJ2-2, with 12 bases fitting TRBD1. The CDR3 consists of 16 residues. Germline trimming cut 4 bases from V and 6 bases from J; bases unmatched to any gene: 6. The CDR3 nucleotides read TGTGCCAGCAGTTGGCCGGGACAGGGGGCTGCCGGGGAGCTGTTTTTT. This codes for CASSWPGQGAAGELFF.

The CDR3 reads CASSQGTSLEQYF. The CDR3 DNA reads TGTGCCAGCAGCCAGGGGACATCGCTGGAGCAGTACTTC. V usage is TRBV3-2 and J usage is TRBJ2-7; the table's D call, TRBD1, has no DNA check behind it. TRBV3-2 is a pseudogene. This CDR3 contains 13 residues.

As to this clonotype: A far larger clone differs by one base, so this is likely a read error. The rearrangement links TRBV6-5 to TRBJ1-5, with TRBD1 as a possible D gene (5 bases). Germline-derived CDR1 and CDR2 are MNHEY and SVGAGI. This CDR3 region has 14 residues. Here the CDR3 reads CASSQDSSDQPQHF. CDR3 DNA sequence: TGTGCCAGCAGCCAAGACAGTAGCGATCAGCCCCAGCATTTT.

This clonotype was found many times. The chain uses TRBV18 and TRBJ2-5; D may be TRBD1 (5 bases). The CDR3 is 15 amino acids. The V gene lost 0 bases and the J gene lost 4 bases, with 12 bases spanning the gap. From germline, CDR1 is KGHSH and CDR2 LQKENI. The CDR3 DNA sequence: TGTGCCAGCTCACCACCGGGGCCGGTTGGAGAGACCCAGTACTTC. This gives the protein CASSPPGPVGETQYF. The full variable domain, rest sourced from reference TRBV18 and TRBJ2-5, is NAGVMQNPRHLVRRRGQEARLRCSPMKGHSHVYWYRQLPEEGLKFMVYLQKENIIDESGMPKERFSAEFPKEGPSILRIQQVVRGDSAAYFCASSPPGPVGETQYFGPGTRLLVL.

In DNA, the CDR3 is TGTGCCAGCTCACCCTTTAGCGGGCCGGCGGGCCCAGATACGCAGTATTTT. This translates into CASSPFSGPAGPDTQYF. The V call is TRBV18, the J call TRBJ2-3, with 7 bases identical to TRBD2. Germline-derived CDR1 and CDR2 are KGHSH and LQKENI. This CDR3 comprises 17 residues. The V segment lost 3 bases and the J segment 4 bases; nucleotides outside the gene matches: 13.

This clonotype came up a few times. The rearrangement uses TRBV30 and TRBJ2-1; D call uncertain. CDR1 is GTSNPN, CDR2 SVGIG, per germline (reference sequence). The CDR3 loop spans 10 amino acids. Trimming took 2 bases from V and 7 from J, leaving 3 bases between them. DNA of the CDR3: TGTGCCTGGAGTTTGAATGAGCAGTTCTTC. Translated, it gives CAWSLNEQFF.

The V gene is TRBV28, the J gene TRBJ1-4; tentative D call: TRBD1 (5 bases). The CDR3 runs to 16 residues. Germline values: CDR1 MDHEN, CDR2 SYDVKM. Trimming stripped 2 bases from V and 0 bases from J, with 10 bases between. The CDR3 is CASSLEGGATNEKLFF. CDR3 bases: TGTGCCAGCAGTTTAGAGGGAGGGGCAACTAATGAAAAACTGTTTTTT.

In this sample, this clonotype turned up a few times. This chain connects TRBV4-1 to TRBJ2-1; 9 bases are shared with TRBD2. The CDR3 covers 18 residues. The germline CDR1 and CDR2 sequences are MGHRA and YSYEKL. V lost 0 bases to trimming and J lost 2 bases; unmatched junction nucleotides: 8. The CDR3 sequence: CASSQEIGAGGAYNEQFF. The DNA of the CDR3 is TGCGCCAGCAGCCAAGAGATCGGCGCGGGGGGGGCCTACAATGAGCAGTTCTTC.

This clonotype was seen just once. Since a much larger clone is just one base distant, this may be a read error. The V gene is TRBV30, the J gene TRBJ1-1; 12 bases agree with TRBD1. The V gene's germline CDR1 is GTSNPN and CDR2 SVGIG (reference sequence). This CDR3 is 14 amino acids long. The V gene end was trimmed by 6 bases and the J gene end by 5 bases; junction bases not matched to a gene: 7. CDR3 coding DNA: TGTGCCTGCGACGGGGACAGGGGGCATACTGAAGCTTTCTTT. Residues: CACDGDRGHTEAFF.

This clonotype was seen more than once but under ten times. The V call is TRBV27, the J call TRBJ2-5; 10 bases match TRBD2. CDR1 is MNHEY, CDR2 SMNVEV, per germline (reference sequence). The CDR3 runs to 16 residues. V gave up 2 bases and J gave up 4 bases; unmatched junction bases: 7. The CDR3 nucleotides read TGTGCCAGCAGTTTAGACCCACTAGCGGGATTAGAGACCCAGTACTTC. This codes for CASSLDPLAGLETQYF.

The rearrangement links TRBV4-3 to TRBJ1-6; the D is unclear. The CDR3 length is 15 residues. Germline values: CDR1 LGHNA, CDR2 YSLEER. The germline V and J ends were trimmed by 1 base and 8 bases, with 12 bases remaining between them. CDR3 residues: CASSQGLVEDSPLHF. The CDR3 DNA is TGCGCCAGCAGCCAAGGTCTAGTCGAGGATTCACCCCTCCACTTT.

The J gene is TRBJ2-3, the V gene TRBV15, with 9 bases aligning to TRBD2. The J segment lost 6 bases and the V segment lost 4 bases, leaving 14 bases of the junction unmatched. The germline gives CDR1 LNHNV, CDR2 YYDKDF (reference sequence). CDR3 length: 17 residues. CDR3 loop: CATSKPGLAKGGDTQYF. CDR3 nucleotides: TGTGCCACCAGCAAACCGGGACTAGCAAAAGGTGGGGATACGCAGTATTTT. Complete variable domain (other parts from reference TRBV15 and TRBJ2-3): DAMVIQNPRYQVTQFGKPVTLSCSQTLNHNVMYWYQQKSSQAPKLLFHYYDKDFNNEADTPDNFQSRRPNTSFCFLDIRSPGLGDTAMYLCATSKPGLAKGGDTQYFGPGTRLTVL.

This chain joins TRBV15 and TRBJ1-4; D uncertain. V was cut by 1 base and J by 0 bases, with 9 bases left in between. This CDR3 comprises 16 residues. Germline CDR1 reads LNHNV; CDR2 reads YYDKDF (reference sequence). DNA for the CDR3: TGTGCCACCAGCAGAGGATATGGTGCAACTAATGAAAAACTGTTTTTT. Amino acids: CATSRGYGATNEKLFF.